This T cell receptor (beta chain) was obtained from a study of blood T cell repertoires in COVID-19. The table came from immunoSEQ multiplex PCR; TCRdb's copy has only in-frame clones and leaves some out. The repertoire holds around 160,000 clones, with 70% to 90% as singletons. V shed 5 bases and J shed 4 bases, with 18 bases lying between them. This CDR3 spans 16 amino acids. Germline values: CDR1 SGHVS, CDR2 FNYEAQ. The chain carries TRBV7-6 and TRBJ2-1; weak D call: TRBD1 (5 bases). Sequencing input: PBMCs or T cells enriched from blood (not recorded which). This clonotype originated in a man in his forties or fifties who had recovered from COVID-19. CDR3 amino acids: CASSRRGALSYNEQFF. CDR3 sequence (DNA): TGTGCCAGCAGCCGCCGTGGGGCTCTCTCATACAATGAGCAGTTCTTC.